The subject of this entry is one TCR beta chain. The data were taken from a study of blood T cell repertoires in COVID-19. The overall study: Acute and convalescent COVID-19 samples came from the United States, Italy and Spain. PBMCs, B-cell-depleted T cells, or T cells provided the cDNA or gDNA that made up the material.

Trimming removed 5 bases from V and 0 bases from J, with 12 bases in between. Germline loops: CDR1 LNHDA, CDR2 SQIVND (reference sequence). The CDR3 has 15 amino acids. Authors' analysis steps: From reference gene primer amplification, estimates of nucleated cell counts were derived. Repertoires were generated with immunoSEQ multiplex PCR, while TCRdb's copy carries only in-frame clones and drops some. V and J calls and clone size are those listed in that table; D and trimming were worked out from the DNA. The data hold 120,000 or so clones, with approximately 80% observed a single time. Sequenced: peripheral blood. This TCR derives from a human donor in a cohort sampled during active COVID-19. The V and J genes are TRBV19 and TRBJ2-3, with D tentatively TRBD1 (5 bases). The CDR3 DNA reads as TGTGCCAGTAGTCCGACAGACTCCAGCACAGATACGCAGTATTTT. This gives the protein CASSPTDSSTDTQYF.